The sequence of this T cell receptor (beta chain) was determined in a study of Ad26.COV2.S vaccination and SARS-CoV-2 variants. This table comes from immunoSEQ multiplex PCR, and its TCRdb copy is limited to in-frame clones, with some not included. The sample has about 350,000 clones; around 89% are singletons. The CDR3 totals 14 residues. V was clipped by 1 base and J by 8 bases, with 14 bases between them. CDR1 is SGHAT, CDR2 FQNNGV, per germline. The treatment here: over 15 received Ad26.COV2.S at low or high dose, single or two shots; 5 received placebo; per-sample allocation not given. Vaccine and placebo recipients were sampled on day 63 after the first injection. Study-wide points: Vaccinees showed greater spike-specific TCR breadth than placebo recipients. Reportedly, after vaccination the spike-specific CD8+ and CD4+ T cell responses displayed substantial breadth.

About this clone itself: The antigen is unknown.

The receptor was derived from a person aged 18-65 years who received the Ad26.COV2.S COVID-19 vaccine or a placebo. This rearrangement joins TRBV11-2 to TRBJ1-1; possibly TRBD1 for D (6 bases). The source was peripheral blood, collected in a trial of Ad26.COV2.S vaccine versus placebo. The CDR3: CASSLGGRREEAFF. Written as DNA, the CDR3 is TGTGCCAGCAGCTTAGGGGGGCGCCGAGAGGAAGCTTTCTTT.